This is a list of T cell receptor beta chains from one sample in a study of cytomegalovirus exposure and HLA in healthy donors. This table comes from immunoSEQ multiplex PCR, and its TCRdb copy is limited to in-frame clones, with some not included. There are 200,000 or so clones in the sample; around nine tenths occur only once, and roughly 1% lies in the top ten. Sequenced input: PBMCs. Every receptor here comes from a woman between 18 and 29 years old in good health and CMV-seronegative. Both conserved end residues are part of each CDR3. Fields, in order: CDR3 protein, CDR3 DNA, V gene, J gene, clone size, D gene. D genes are given only for firm matches. Expanded clones are given a class, and other clones once, few, many or no size at all.

CASSLPRGNSPLHF	TGTGCCAGCAGTTTACCTCGGGGAAATTCACCCCTCCACTTT	TRBV28	TRBJ1-6	NA	NA
CASSASVTNVLTF	TGTGCCAGCAGTGCCTCGGTAACCAACGTCCTGACTTTC	TRBV6-1	TRBJ2-6	NA	NA
CASSFGANYEQYF	TGTGCCAGCAGCTTTGGGGCAAACTACGAGCAGTACTTC	TRBV5-4	TRBJ2-7	NA	NA
CASSSLNSYNEQFF	TGCGCCAGCAGTTCACTGAACTCCTACAATGAGCAGTTCTTC	TRBV10-2	TRBJ2-1	NA	NA
CASSSGTSGRSTQYF	TGTGCCAGCAGCTCGGGGACTAGCGGGAGAAGTACGCAGTATTTT	TRBV11-2	TRBJ2-3	NA	TRBD2
CASSHGLAGDTGELFF	TGTGCCAGCAGCCACGGACTAGCGGGAGACACCGGGGAGCTGTTTTTT	TRBV27	TRBJ2-2	NA	TRBD2
CASSLALRLTEVRELFF	TGTGCCAGCAGCTTAGCGTTACGACTTACCGAGGTTCGGGAGCTGTTTTTT	TRBV11-2	TRBJ2-2	NA	NA
CASSSDRYQNVEKLFF	TGTGCCAGCAGCTCCGACAGGTACCAGAACGTTGAAAAACTGTTTTTT	TRBV5-5	TRBJ1-4	NA	NA
CASSLLGVAGGGDTQYF	TGTGCCAGCAGTTTATTGGGGGTAGCGGGAGGTGGAGATACGCAGTATTTT	TRBV27	TRBJ2-3	NA	TRBD2
CASSQRTGGTEAFF	TGCGCCAGCAGCCAACGGACAGGGGGCACTGAAGCTTTCTTT	TRBV4-1	TRBJ1-1	NA	TRBD1
CASRRDSNTGELFF	TGTGCCAGCCGACGGGACAGTAACACCGGGGAGCTGTTTTTT	TRBV7-3	TRBJ2-2	few	TRBD1
CASLSTGAEETQYF	TGTGCCAGTTTATCGACAGGGGCTGAAGAGACCCAGTACTTC	TRBV6-1	TRBJ2-5	NA	TRBD1
CATSRASGIQPQHF	TGTGCCACCAGCAGAGCTTCGGGTATCCAGCCCCAGCATTTT	TRBV15	TRBJ1-5	NA	NA
CATSSRDSPLLDGYTF	TGTGCCACCAGCAGTCGGGACAGTCCTCTTTTGGATGGCTACACCTTC	TRBV15	TRBJ1-2	NA	TRBD1
CASSLGGQGNQPQHF	TGTGCCAGCAGCTTGGGGGGACAGGGGAATCAGCCCCAGCATTTT	TRBV5-6	TRBJ1-5	once	TRBD1
CASTVGLAGNTGELFF	TGCGCCAGCACCGTTGGACTAGCGGGAAACACCGGGGAGCTGTTTTTT	TRBV10-2	TRBJ2-2	NA	TRBD2
CASSSIAQRANTGELFF	TGTGCCAGCAGCTCCATAGCGCAACGAGCGAACACCGGGGAGCTGTTTTTT	TRBV9	TRBJ2-2	NA	NA
CASSPSRTRLAGPPRYEQYF	TGTGCCAGCAGTCCGAGTAGAACACGACTAGCGGGGCCCCCCCGCTACGAGCAGTACTTC	TRBV27	TRBJ2-7	few	TRBD2
CASSLYRPLSAKGSADTQYF	TGTGCCAGCAGCCTCTATCGGCCTCTTAGCGCCAAAGGGAGCGCAGATACGCAGTATTTT	TRBV7-6	TRBJ2-3	NA	NA
CASGDSPFSGANVLTF	TGTGCCAGTGGGGACAGCCCATTCTCTGGGGCCAACGTCCTGACTTTC	TRBV19	TRBJ2-6	NA	TRBD1
CASSSTGVFSGANVLTF	TGTGCCAGCAGCTCGACAGGGGTCTTCTCTGGGGCCAACGTCCTGACTTTC	TRBV7-2	TRBJ2-6	NA	TRBD1
CSVEKGSGRLDTQYF	TGCAGCGTTGAAAAAGGAAGCGGGAGGCTAGATACGCAGTATTTT	TRBV29-1	TRBJ2-3	NA	TRBD2
CASSLTTSSPLHF	TGTGCCAGCAGCTTAACCACGAGTTCACCCCTCCACTTT	TRBV7-3	TRBJ1-6	NA	NA
CASFPQGRNGNTIYF	TGTGCCAGCTTCCCCCAGGGGCGAAATGGAAACACCATATATTTT	TRBV5-4	TRBJ1-3	NA	NA
CASSVMGLAAHNEQFF	TGTGCCAGCAGCGTAATGGGACTAGCGGCTCACAATGAGCAGTTCTTC	TRBV9	TRBJ2-1	NA	TRBD2
CASSVGLEGTEAFF	TGTGCCAGCAGCGTAGGCCTGGAGGGAACGGAAGCTTTCTTT	TRBV9	TRBJ1-1	NA	NA
CASSLYSGTGELFF	TGCGCCAGCAGTCTTTATAGCGGAACCGGGGAGCTGTTTTTT	TRBV10-1	TRBJ2-2	few	NA
CAWSVGGGNEKLFF	TGTGCCTGGAGTGTTGGGGGGGGTAATGAAAAACTGTTTTTT	TRBV30	TRBJ1-4	NA	NA
CASSSRGANYGYTF	TGTGCCAGCAGTTCCAGGGGGGCTAACTATGGCTACACCTTC	TRBV7-2	TRBJ1-2	NA	TRBD1
CASSSLGTGRRQYF	TGTGCCAGCAGTTCCCTAGGGACAGGGCGAAGGCAGTACTTC	TRBV27	TRBJ2-7	NA	TRBD1
CASNRGSTDTQYF	TGTGCCAGCAATCGAGGGAGCACAGATACGCAGTATTTT	TRBV6-5	TRBJ2-3	NA	NA
CASSYSRTGEGYGYTF	TGTGCCAGCAGTTACTCGCGGACAGGGGAGGGGTATGGCTACACCTTC	TRBV6-6	TRBJ1-2	NA	TRBD1
CASSEPDGNYNYGYTF	TGCGCCAGCAGTGAGCCGGACGGGAACTATAACTATGGCTACACCTTC	TRBV10-1	TRBJ1-2	NA	NA
CASTEWGRGTDTQYF	TGTGCCAGTACCGAGTGGGGGAGGGGTACAGATACGCAGTATTTT	TRBV19	TRBJ2-3	NA	TRBD2
CASTQGTLVEQYF	TGCGCCAGCACTCAGGGAACGTTGGTCGAGCAGTACTTC	TRBV10-2	TRBJ2-7	few	NA
CAWSGGIGNTQYF	TGTGCCTGGTCGGGCGGGATCGGGAATACGCAGTATTTT	TRBV30	TRBJ2-3	NA	NA
CASGRSRESLRLHF	TGTGCCAGCGGGAGGTCCAGGGAAAGCCTGAGGCTCCACTTT	TRBV6-5	TRBJ1-6	NA	NA
CASSLVPSGYNEQFF	TGTGCCAGCAGCTTAGTACCTAGCGGGTACAATGAGCAGTTCTTC	TRBV7-3	TRBJ2-1	NA	TRBD2
CASSILGRYYTF	TGTGCCAGTAGTATCCTTGGGAGGTACTACACCTTC	TRBV19	TRBJ1-2	NA	NA
CASSSPGHRSYEQYF	TGTGCCAGCAGCTCTCCGGGACATAGATCCTACGAGCAGTACTTC	TRBV7-2	TRBJ2-7	NA	NA
CASSPRQGYTEAFF	TGTGCCAGCAGCCCGAGACAGGGATACACTGAAGCTTTCTTT	TRBV14	TRBJ1-1	NA	TRBD1
CASSYSYNQPQHF	TGTGCCAGCAGTTACTCCTACAATCAGCCCCAGCATTTT	TRBV6-5	TRBJ1-5	once	NA
CASSERPGLAAFTDTQYF	TGTGCCAGCAGCGAGAGGCCGGGACTAGCTGCGTTCACAGATACGCAGTATTTT	TRBV9	TRBJ2-3	NA	TRBD2
CASSSTGIGQPQHF	TGTGCCAGCAGCTCTACAGGAATAGGTCAGCCCCAGCATTTT	TRBV5-6	TRBJ1-5	NA	NA
CASSLTPQGYEQYF	TGTGCCAGCAGCTTAACGCCACAGGGGTACGAGCAGTACTTC	TRBV7-2	TRBJ2-7	few	TRBD1
CASSDTGYNEQFF	TGTGCCAGCAGTGATACCGGGTACAATGAGCAGTTCTTC	TRBV6-1	TRBJ2-1	NA	NA
CAWATGAGFNEQFF	TGTGCCTGGGCTACAGGGGCTGGATTCAATGAGCAGTTCTTC	TRBV30	TRBJ2-1	NA	TRBD1
CASSEADGTYNEQFF	TGTGCCAGCAGTGAAGCGGACGGGACCTACAATGAGCAGTTCTTC	TRBV6-1	TRBJ2-1	NA	NA
CASSQDSTAGGPDTQYF	TGCGCCAGCAGCCAAGATTCTACAGCGGGAGGGCCAGATACGCAGTATTTT	TRBV4-1	TRBJ2-3	NA	TRBD2
CASRPLTWGGGELFF	TGTGCCAGCAGACCCCTGACTTGGGGGGGAGGGGAGCTGTTTTTT	TRBV28	TRBJ2-2	once	TRBD2
CASSLDAGADEQFF	TGTGCCAGCAGCTTAGATGCGGGGGCAGATGAGCAGTTCTTC	TRBV7-6	TRBJ2-1	NA	NA
CASSSGPGSYGYTF	TGCGCCAGCAGCTCTGGTCCCGGGTCCTATGGCTACACCTTC	TRBV5-1	TRBJ1-2	NA	NA
CASSLGQVFNQPQHF	TGTGCCAGCAGCTTGGGACAGGTTTTCAATCAGCCCCAGCATTTT	TRBV5-8	TRBJ1-5	NA	NA
CASSLDSGVYNEQFF	TGTGCCAGCAGCTTAGATAGCGGGGTTTACAATGAGCAGTTCTTC	TRBV9	TRBJ2-1	once	TRBD2
CATSTTYEQYF	TGTGCCACCAGCACCACCTACGAGCAGTACTTC	TRBV15	TRBJ2-7	NA	NA
CASSVEKQFTGELFF	TGTGCCAGCAGCGTAGAGAAGCAATTCACCGGGGAGCTGTTTTTT	TRBV9	TRBJ2-2	NA	NA
CASSLRPGLAGVYEQYF	TGTGCCAGCAGCCTTCGACCAGGACTAGCGGGGGTTTACGAGCAGTACTTC	TRBV7-2	TRBJ2-7	NA	TRBD2
CASSLAESSGNTIYF	TGCGCCAGCAGCTTGGCGGAGAGCTCTGGAAACACCATATATTTT	TRBV5-1	TRBJ1-3	NA	NA
CASSIGTVNYGYTF	TGTGCCAGTAGTATAGGAACGGTGAACTATGGCTACACCTTC	TRBV19	TRBJ1-2	NA	NA
CASSEFRTASSYEQYF	TGTGCCAGCAGTGAATTCAGGACAGCGAGCTCCTACGAGCAGTACTTC	TRBV2	TRBJ2-7	NA	NA